Sequencing of this T cell receptor beta chain was carried out in a study of cytomegalovirus exposure and HLA in healthy donors. Study-level points and caveats: There were some public TCRs occurring in many donors, but most TCR sequences were rare. Earlier results showed most TCR beta V segments being productive about 90% or about 30% of the time. Owing to their indistinguishability, certain V segments, notably TRBV6-2 and TRBV6-3, were excluded. A later analysis showed that HLA-associated TCR beta chains had undergone more clonal expansion than equally common others.

The V and J ends lost 10 bases and 4 bases respectively, with 16 bases between them. This CDR3 has 13 residues. CDR1 is LNHDA and CDR2 is SQIVND in the germline V gene (reference sequence). Comments on this clone: Its antigen is not identified.

PCR used 60 Vbeta primers and 13 Jbeta primers. Sequencing used immunoSEQ multiplex PCR; TCRdb keeps in-frame clones, though not all of them. The sample holds about 180,000 clones; around 80% are singletons and the top ten take around 5%. Sample: PBMCs. This chain links TRBV19 with TRBJ1-2, with a tentative D call TRBD1 (5 bases). This TCR was sampled from a man aged 18 to 29 in good health and CMV-seronegative. As DNA, the CDR3 is TGTGCCACACAAACCGGAGACAGCTATGGCTACACCTTC. This codes for CATQTGDSYGYTF. The full variable domain, with the rest looked up from reference TRBV19 and TRBJ1-2, is DGGITQSPKYLFRKEGQNVTLSCEQNLNHDAMYWYRQDPGQGLRLIYYSQIVNDFQKGDIAEGYSVSREKKESFPLTVTSAQKNPTAFYLCATQTGDSYGYTFGSGTRLTVV.